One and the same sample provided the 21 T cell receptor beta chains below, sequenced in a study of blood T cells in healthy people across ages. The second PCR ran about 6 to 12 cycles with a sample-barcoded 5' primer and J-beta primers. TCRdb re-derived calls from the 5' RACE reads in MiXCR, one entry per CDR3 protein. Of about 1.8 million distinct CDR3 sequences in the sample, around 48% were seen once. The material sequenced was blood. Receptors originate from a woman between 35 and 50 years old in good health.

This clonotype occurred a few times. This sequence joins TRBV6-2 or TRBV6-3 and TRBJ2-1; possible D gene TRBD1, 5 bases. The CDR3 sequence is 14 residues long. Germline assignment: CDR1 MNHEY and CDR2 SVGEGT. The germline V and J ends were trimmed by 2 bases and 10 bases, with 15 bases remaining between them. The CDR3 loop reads CASSYLGHLGEQFF. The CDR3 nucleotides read TGTGCCAGCAGTTACCTTGGACACCTGGGGGAGCAGTTCTTC.

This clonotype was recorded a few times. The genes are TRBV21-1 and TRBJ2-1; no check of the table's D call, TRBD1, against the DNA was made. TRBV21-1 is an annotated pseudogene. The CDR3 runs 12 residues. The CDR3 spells CASGGAENEQFF. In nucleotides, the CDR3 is TGTGCCAGCGGGGGGGCTGAGAATGAGCAGTTCTTC.

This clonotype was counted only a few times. The chain's CDR3 is CASSSDREGTQAYEQYF. The CDR3, as DNA: TGTGCCAGCAGTTCGGACAGGGAAGGTACCCAAGCCTACGAGCAGTACTTC. This rearrangement joins TRBV28 to TRBJ2-7, with 8 bases that match TRBD1. The CDR3 is 17 residues long. CDR1 MDHEN and CDR2 SYDVKM come from the germline V gene. Trimming removed 4 bases from V and 2 bases from J; junction bases left unmatched: 13.

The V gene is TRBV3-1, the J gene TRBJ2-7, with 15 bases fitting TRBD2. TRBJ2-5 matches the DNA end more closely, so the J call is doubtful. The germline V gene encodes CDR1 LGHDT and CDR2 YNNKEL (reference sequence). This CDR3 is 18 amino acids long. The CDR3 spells CASSLPGLAGGPQETQYF. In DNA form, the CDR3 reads TGTGCCAGCAGCCTCCCGGGACTAGCGGGGGGACCCCAAGAGACCCAGTACTTC.

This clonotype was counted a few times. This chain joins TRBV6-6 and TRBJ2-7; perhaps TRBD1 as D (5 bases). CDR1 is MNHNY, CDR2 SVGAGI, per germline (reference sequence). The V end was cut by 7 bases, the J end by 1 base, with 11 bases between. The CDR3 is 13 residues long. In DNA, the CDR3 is TGTGCCAGCACCCGTGGGGCGTCCTACGAGCAGTACTTC. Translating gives CASTRGASYEQYF.

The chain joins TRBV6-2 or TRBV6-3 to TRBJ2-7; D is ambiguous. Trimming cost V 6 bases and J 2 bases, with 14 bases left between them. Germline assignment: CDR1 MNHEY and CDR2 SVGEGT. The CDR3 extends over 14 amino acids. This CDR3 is CASRTNGPTYEQYF. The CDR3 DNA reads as TGTGCCAGCAGGACGAACGGACCAACCTACGAGCAGTACTTC.

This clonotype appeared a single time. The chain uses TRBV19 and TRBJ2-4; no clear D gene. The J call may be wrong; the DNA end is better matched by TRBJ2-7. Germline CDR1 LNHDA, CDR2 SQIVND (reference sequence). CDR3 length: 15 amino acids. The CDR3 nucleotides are TGTGCCAGTAGTATCTCCTGGGCTCATACCTACGAGCAGTACTTC. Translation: CASSISWAHTYEQYF.

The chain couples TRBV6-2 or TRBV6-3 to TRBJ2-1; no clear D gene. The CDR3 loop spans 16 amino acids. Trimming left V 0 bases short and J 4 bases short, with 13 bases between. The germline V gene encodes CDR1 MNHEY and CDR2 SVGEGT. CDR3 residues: CASSYSTRTVYNEQFF. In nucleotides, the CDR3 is TGTGCCAGCAGTTACTCGACACGGACGGTGTACAATGAGCAGTTCTTC.

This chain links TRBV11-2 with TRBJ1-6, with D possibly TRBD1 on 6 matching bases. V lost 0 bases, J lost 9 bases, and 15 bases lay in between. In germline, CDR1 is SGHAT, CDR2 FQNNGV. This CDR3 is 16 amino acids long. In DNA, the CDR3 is TGTGCCAGCAGCTTAGATGGGGGGCTCGACCGTTCACCCCTCCACTTT. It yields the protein CASSLDGGLDRSPLHF.

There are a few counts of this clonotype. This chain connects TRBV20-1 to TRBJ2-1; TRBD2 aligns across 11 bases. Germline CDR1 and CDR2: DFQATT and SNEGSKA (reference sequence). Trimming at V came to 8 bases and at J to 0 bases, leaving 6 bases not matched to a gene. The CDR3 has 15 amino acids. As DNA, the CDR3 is TGCAGTACCGGGACTAGCGGCTTCTCCTACAATGAGCAGTTCTTC. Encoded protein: CSTGTSGFSYNEQFF.

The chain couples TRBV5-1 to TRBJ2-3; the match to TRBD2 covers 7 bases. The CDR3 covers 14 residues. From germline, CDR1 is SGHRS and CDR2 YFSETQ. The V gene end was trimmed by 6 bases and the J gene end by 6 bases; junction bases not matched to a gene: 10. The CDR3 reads CASTLGGAPDTQYF. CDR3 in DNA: TGCGCCAGCACCCTGGGAGGGGCCCCTGATACGCAGTATTTT.

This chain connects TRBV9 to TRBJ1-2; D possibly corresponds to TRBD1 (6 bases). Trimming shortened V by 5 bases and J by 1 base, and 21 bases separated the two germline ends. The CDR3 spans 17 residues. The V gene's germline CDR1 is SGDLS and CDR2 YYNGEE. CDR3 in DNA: TGTGCCAGCAGTGTCTCGGGGGGCCGCTCGGATAACTATGGCTACACCTTC. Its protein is CASSVSGGRSDNYGYTF.

CDR3 amino acids: CSARYTRDRGGVYQPQHF. CDR3 DNA: TGCAGTGCTAGATATACCCGGGACAGGGGCGGGGTGTATCAGCCCCAGCATTTT. The genes are TRBV20-1 and TRBJ1-5; 10 positions agree with TRBD1. This CDR3 has 18 residues. Germline V gene sequence: CDR1 DFQATT, CDR2 SNEGSKA (reference sequence). J was trimmed by 5 bases and V by 2 bases; bases with no gene match: 15.

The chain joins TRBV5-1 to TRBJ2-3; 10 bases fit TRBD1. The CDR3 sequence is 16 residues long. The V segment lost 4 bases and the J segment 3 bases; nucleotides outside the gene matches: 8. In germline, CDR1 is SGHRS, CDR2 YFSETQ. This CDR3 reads CASSTDRGPETDTQYF. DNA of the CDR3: TGCGCCAGCAGCACAGACAGGGGGCCGGAGACAGATACGCAGTATTTT.

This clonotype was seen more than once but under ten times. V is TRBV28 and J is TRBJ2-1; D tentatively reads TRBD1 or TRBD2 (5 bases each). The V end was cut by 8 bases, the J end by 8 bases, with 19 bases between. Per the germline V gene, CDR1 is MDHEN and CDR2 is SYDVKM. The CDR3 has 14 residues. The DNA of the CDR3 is TGTGCCAGCTATTCCGCTGGGGGTACCGATGAGCAGTTCTTC. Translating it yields CASYSAGGTDEQFF. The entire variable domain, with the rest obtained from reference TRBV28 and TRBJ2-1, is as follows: DVKVTQSSRYLVKRTGEKVFLECVQDMDHENMFWYRQDPGLGLRLIYFSYDVKMKEKGDIPEGYSVSREKKERFSLILESASTNQTSMYLCASYSAGGTDEQFFGPGTRLTVL.

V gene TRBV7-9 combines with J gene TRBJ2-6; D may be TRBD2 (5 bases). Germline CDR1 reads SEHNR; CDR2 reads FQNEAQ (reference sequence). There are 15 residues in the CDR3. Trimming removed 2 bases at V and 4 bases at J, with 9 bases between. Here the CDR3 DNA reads TGTGCCAGCAGCTTATTTCTAGCCGGGGCCAACGTCCTGACTTTC. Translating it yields CASSLFLAGANVLTF. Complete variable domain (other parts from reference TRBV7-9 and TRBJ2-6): DTGVSQNPRHKITKRGQNVTFRCDPISEHNRLYWYRQTLGQGPEFLTYFQNEAQLEKSRLLSDRFSAERPKGSFSTLEIQRTEQGDSAMYLCASSLFLAGANVLTFGAGSRLTVL.

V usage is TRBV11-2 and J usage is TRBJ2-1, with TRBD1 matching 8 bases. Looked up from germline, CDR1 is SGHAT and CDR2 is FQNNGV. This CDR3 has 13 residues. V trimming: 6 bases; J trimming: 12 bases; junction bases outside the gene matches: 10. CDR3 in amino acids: CASRRNRGNGQFF. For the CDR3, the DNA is TGTGCCAGCAGGCGTAACAGGGGGAACGGGCAGTTCTTC.

The CDR3 coding sequence is TGTGCCAGCAGTTTGTTGATCGGGACAGGGGTTCAGCCCCAGCATTTT. This gives the protein CASSLLIGTGVQPQHF. The rearrangement links TRBV28 to TRBJ1-5; 10 bases agree with TRBD1. Germline-derived CDR1 and CDR2 are MDHEN and SYDVKM. After removal of 3 bases from V and 6 bases from J, the junction contained 8 bases not matched to a gene. This CDR3 is 16 amino acids long.

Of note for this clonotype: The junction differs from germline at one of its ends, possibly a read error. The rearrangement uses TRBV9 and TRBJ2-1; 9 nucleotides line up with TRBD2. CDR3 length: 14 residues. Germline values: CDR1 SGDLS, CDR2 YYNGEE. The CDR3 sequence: CASRVAGADNEQFF. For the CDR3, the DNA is TGTGCCAGCAGGGTAGCGGGGGCAGACAATGAGCAGTTCTTC.

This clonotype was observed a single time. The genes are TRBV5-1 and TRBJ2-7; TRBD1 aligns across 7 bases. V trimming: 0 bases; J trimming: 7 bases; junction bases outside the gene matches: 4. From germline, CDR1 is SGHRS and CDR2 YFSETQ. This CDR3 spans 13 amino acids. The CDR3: CASSLAQGVEQYF. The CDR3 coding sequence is TGCGCCAGCAGCTTGGCGCAGGGGGTTGAGCAGTACTTC.

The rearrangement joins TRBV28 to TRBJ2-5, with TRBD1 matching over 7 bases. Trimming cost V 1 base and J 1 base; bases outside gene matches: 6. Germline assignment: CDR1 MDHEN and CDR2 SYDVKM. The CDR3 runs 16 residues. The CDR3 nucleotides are TGTGCCAGCAGTTTATTCGGACAGGCCATCCAAGAGACCCAGTACTTC. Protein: CASSLFGQAIQETQYF.